This T cell receptor (beta chain) was retrieved from a study of T cells and Merkel cell carcinoma outcomes. Data came from immunoSEQ multiplex PCR; TCRdb stores just in-frame clones and leaves some out. The table lists about 19,000 clones, around 79% of them singletons. The CDR3 loop spans 14 amino acids. The germline V and J ends were trimmed by 3 bases and 2 bases, with 9 bases remaining between them. Germline values: CDR1 SGHDT, CDR2 YYEEEE. This chain links TRBV5-6 with TRBJ1-3; D is unresolved. The sample taken for sequencing was tumor tissue from Merkel cell carcinoma. The receptor comes from a human donor with Merkel cell carcinoma. CDR3 in DNA: TGTGCCAGCAGCTCTTGGGGAACTGGAAACACCATATATTTT. Its protein product is CASSSWGTGNTIYF. Complete variable domain (other parts from reference TRBV5-6 and TRBJ1-3): DAGVTQSPTHLIKTRGQQVTLRCSPKSGHDTVSWYQQALGQGPQFIFQYYEEEERQRGNFPDRFSGHQFPNYSSELNVNALLLGDSALYLCASSSWGTGNTIYFGEGSWLTVV.